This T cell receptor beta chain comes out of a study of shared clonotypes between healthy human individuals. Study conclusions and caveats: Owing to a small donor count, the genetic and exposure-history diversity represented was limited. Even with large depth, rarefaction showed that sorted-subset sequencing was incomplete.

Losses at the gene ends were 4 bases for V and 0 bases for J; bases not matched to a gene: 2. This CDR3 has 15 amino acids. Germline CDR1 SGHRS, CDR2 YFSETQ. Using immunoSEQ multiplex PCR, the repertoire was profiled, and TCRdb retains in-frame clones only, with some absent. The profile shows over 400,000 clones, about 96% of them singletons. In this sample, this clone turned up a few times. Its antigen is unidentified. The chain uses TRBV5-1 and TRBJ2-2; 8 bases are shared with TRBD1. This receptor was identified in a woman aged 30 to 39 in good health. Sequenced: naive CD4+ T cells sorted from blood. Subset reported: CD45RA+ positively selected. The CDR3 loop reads CASSADRANTGELFF. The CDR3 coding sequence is TGCGCCAGCAGCGCGGACAGGGCGAACACCGGGGAGCTGTTTTTT.